This T cell receptor (beta chain) comes out of a study of regulatory T cells in long-lasting Graves disease. The time point was: newly diagnosed GD, antithyroid drugs for less than 3 months. Extracted RNA from PBMCs served as the source of the TCR library. With iRepertoire HTBI primers and Arm-PCR of CDR3 regions, TCR beta libraries were built. One entry per CDR3 protein, called by TCRdb with MiXCR from the multiplex PCR reads. This sample carries about 210,000 distinct CDR3 sequences, roughly a fifth of them seen once, and the ten largest clones take approximately 10%. The CDR3 extends over 19 amino acids. Trimming cost V 0 bases and J 0 bases, with 18 bases left between them. Germline V lookup: CDR1 LNHDA, CDR2 SQIVND (reference sequence). This clonotype was detected many times. Antigen: not known. Study findings and constraints: New patients shared 950 to 1,000 public clonotypes, fewer than the approximately 2,500 shared by persistent patients. The TCR repertoire of persistent Graves' patients was less diverse than that of newly diagnosed ones. Persistent disease preferred TRBV28, TRBJ1-2 and TRBJ2-5; new disease, TRBV20-1 and TRBJ2-1.

These same records also appear under a second study, on T cells in Graves' hyperthyroidism and ophthalmopathy. Per that study: Most clonotypes that expanded in the thyroid above 0.001 also showed up in blood.

Material: peripheral blood mononuclear cells (PBMCs), obtained at new diagnosis, from a patient treated with antithyroid drugs. The chain has TRBV19 and TRBJ1-5; the D gene is possibly TRBD1 (5 bases). This TCR came from a woman aged 25 to 39 with Graves disease. The CDR3 reads CASSIDPELVGVSNQPQHF. CDR3 nucleotide sequence: TGTGCCAGTAGTATAGATCCGGAACTGGTAGGGGTTAGCAATCAGCCCCAGCATTTT. Full variable domain (missing parts from reference TRBV19 and TRBJ1-5): DGGITQSPKYLFRKEGQNVTLSCEQNLNHDAMYWYRQDPGQGLRLIYYSQIVNDFQKGDIAEGYSVSREKKESFPLTVTSAQKNPTAFYLCASSIDPELVGVSNQPQHFGDGTRLSIL.